The 3 T cell receptor beta chains reported below all come from one sample, sequenced in a study of T cell repertoires in cytomegalovirus infection. TCRdb analysed the reads with MiXCR anew, one entry per CDR3 protein. The table shows 700,000 to 950,000 distinct CDR3 sequences, with roughly 33% occurring only once. These receptors have no known antigen. The sample consisted of cultured CD8+ T cells from PBMCs, taken from culture after CMV antigen stimulation. These receptors all stem from a human donor in good health (CMV status not recorded). Some clones in this sample may be carry-over from other donors' samples.

This chain links TRBV7-9 with TRBJ1-4; no definite D call. Germline lookup yields CDR1 SEHNR and CDR2 FQNEAQ (reference sequence). The CDR3 totals 15 residues. V lost 5 bases, J lost 8 bases, and 18 bases lay in between. The CDR3 DNA reads as TGTGCCAGCAGCGCAAGGAAGACCTTGGAAGAAAAACTGTTTTTT. Translating it yields CASSARKTLEEKLFF.

To note about this clonotype: One end of the junction varies from germline; a read error may be responsible. The chain employs TRBV5-6 and TRBJ1-3, with D unclear. Germline V CDR1 and CDR2: SGHDT, YYEEEE. The CDR3 extends over 14 amino acids. CDR3 DNA: TGTGCCAGCAGCTTGGGCTACTCTGGAAACTCCATATATTTT. This gives the protein CASSLGYSGNSIYF.

The V call is TRBV6-1, the J call TRBJ2-7; no firm D call. Trimming stripped 2 bases from V and 3 bases from J, with 14 bases between. This CDR3 is 15 amino acids long. CDR1 is MNHNS and CDR2 is SASEGT in the germline V gene. CDR3 nucleotides: TGTGCCAGCAGTGAAAGCTTCAGTGGGGACTACGAGCAGTACGTC. This codes for CASSESFSGDYEQYV.